This TCR beta chain was found in a study of lymphopenia after photon versus proton radiotherapy. Repertoires were generated with immunoSEQ multiplex PCR, while TCRdb's copy carries only in-frame clones and drops some. The sample has some 76,000 clones; roughly 90% are singletons. V shed 7 bases and J shed 2 bases, with 20 bases lying between them. The CDR3 extends over 17 amino acids. From germline, CDR1 is MNHEY and CDR2 SMNVEV (reference sequence). The J gene is TRBJ2-2, the V gene TRBV27; D might be TRBD2 (6 bases). The sequencing used peripheral blood, collected from a patient treated with photon-based radiotherapy. The source is a woman aged 40 to 50 with cholangiocarcinoma. The CDR3 DNA reads TGTGCCAGCACCACGCGCCAGGCGGGGTTAAACACCGGGGAGCTGTTTTTT. Its protein is CASTTRQAGLNTGELFF.